This record concerns one T cell receptor (beta chain) sequence. Its antigen is as yet unknown. Produced via immunoSEQ multiplex PCR; TCRdb's table is partial and in-frame only. The table includes about 74,000 clones, 90% to 95% detected once. The V end lost 0 bases, the J end lost 0 bases, and 15 bases lay between the germline ends. Germline lookup yields CDR1 SGDLS and CDR2 YYNGEE. The CDR3 loop spans 17 amino acids. The data belong to a study of cytomegalovirus exposure and HLA in healthy donors. The donors were part of the approximately 130-subject validation cohort, which stood apart from the approximately 670-subject first cohort. Notes on the study in general: In vitro testing confirmed a few CMV-associated chains as specific for CMV antigens. The study designated about 180 TCR beta chains cytomegalovirus-associated.

J is TRBJ1-1 and V is TRBV9; perhaps TRBD1 as D (5 bases). The source is a man aged 18 to 35 in good health and CMV-seropositive. Sequencing used PBMCs. In DNA, the CDR3 is TGTGCCAGCAGCGTAGGCGGGGGGGGTGCTATGAACACTGAAGCTTTCTTT. Protein sequence: CASSVGGGGAMNTEAFF. Together with reference TRBV9 and TRBJ1-1, the CDR3 gives the full variable domain: DSGVTQTPKHLITATGQRVTLRCSPRSGDLSVYWYQQSLDQGLQFLIQYYNGEERAKGNILERFSAQQFPDLHSELNLSSLELGDSALYFCASSVGGGGAMNTEAFFGQGTRLTVV.